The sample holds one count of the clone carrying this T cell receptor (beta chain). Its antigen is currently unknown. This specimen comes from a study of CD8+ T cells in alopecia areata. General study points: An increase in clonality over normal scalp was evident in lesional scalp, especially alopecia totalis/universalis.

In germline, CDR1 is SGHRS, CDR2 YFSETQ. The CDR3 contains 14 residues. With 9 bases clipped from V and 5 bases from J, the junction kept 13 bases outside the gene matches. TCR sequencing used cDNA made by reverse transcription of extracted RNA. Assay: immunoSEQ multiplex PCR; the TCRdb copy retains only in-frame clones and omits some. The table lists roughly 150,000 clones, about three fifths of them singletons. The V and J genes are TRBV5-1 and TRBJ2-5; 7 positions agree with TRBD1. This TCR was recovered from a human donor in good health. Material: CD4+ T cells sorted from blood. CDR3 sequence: CATAPQGPGETQYF. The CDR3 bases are TGCGCCACCGCGCCACAGGGGCCAGGGGAGACCCAGTACTTC. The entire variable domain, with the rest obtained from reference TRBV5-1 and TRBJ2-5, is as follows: KAGVTQTPRYLIKTRGQQVTLSCSPISGHRSVSWYQQTPGQGLQFLFEYFSETQRNKGNFPGRFSGRQFSNSRSEMNVSTLELGDSALYLCATAPQGPGETQYFGPGTRLLVL.